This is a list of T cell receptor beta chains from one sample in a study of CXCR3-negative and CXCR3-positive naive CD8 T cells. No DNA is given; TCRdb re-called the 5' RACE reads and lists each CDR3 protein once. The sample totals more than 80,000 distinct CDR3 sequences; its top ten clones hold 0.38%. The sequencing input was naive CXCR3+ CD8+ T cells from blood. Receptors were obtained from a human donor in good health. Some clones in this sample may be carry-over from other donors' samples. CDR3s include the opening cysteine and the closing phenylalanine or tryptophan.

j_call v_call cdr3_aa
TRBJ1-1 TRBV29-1 CSVTLTISNTEAFF
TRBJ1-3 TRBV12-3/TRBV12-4 CASSWNREIGNTIYF
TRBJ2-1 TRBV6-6 CASSYGLAGGQDEQFF
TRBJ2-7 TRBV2 CASSERTVTTYEQYF
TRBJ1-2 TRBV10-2 CASTGQNYGYTF
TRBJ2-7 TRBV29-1 CSVGVPLSYEQYF
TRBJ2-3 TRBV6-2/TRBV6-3 CASSLLAGITDTQYF
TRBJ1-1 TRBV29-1 CSVESELNTEAFF
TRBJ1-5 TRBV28 CASSFSDRPDQPQHF
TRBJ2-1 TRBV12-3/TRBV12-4 CASSSGLAGVSYNEQFF
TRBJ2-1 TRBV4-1 CASSQGGLAGINEQFF
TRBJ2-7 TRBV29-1 CSVDGDYEQYF
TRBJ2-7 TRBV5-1 CASTWGLANNEQYF
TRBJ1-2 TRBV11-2 CASSVPAGTGGYYGYTF
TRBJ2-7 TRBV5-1 CASSLVGHGYEQYF
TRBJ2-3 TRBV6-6 CASSYRNAAGIPDTQYF
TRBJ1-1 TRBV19 CASSIGAGNTEAFF
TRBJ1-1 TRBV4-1 CASSQGAGNTEAFF
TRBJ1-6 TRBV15 CATSRENPPLHF
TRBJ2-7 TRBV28 CASSFDRAGGYEQYF
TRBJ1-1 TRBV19 CASSTLSEVEAFF
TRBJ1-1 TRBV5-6 CASSAGFLLTEAFF
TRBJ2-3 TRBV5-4 CASSEAGTDTQYF
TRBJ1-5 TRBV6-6 CAGGEYQPQHF
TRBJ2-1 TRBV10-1 CASSENGAGEQFF
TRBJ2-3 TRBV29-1 CSVEKRQGASSTDTQYF
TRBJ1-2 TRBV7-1 CASSPPDSLFRGYTF
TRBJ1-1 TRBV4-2 CASSQVPQLNTEAFF
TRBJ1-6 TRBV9 CASTRGGQVSYNSPLHF
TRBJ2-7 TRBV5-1 CASSLDPDTYEQYF
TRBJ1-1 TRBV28 CASSLLRGVFDTEAFF
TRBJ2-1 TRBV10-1 CASSESRDRGPDEQFF
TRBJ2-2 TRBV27 CASSLSILAVNTGELFF